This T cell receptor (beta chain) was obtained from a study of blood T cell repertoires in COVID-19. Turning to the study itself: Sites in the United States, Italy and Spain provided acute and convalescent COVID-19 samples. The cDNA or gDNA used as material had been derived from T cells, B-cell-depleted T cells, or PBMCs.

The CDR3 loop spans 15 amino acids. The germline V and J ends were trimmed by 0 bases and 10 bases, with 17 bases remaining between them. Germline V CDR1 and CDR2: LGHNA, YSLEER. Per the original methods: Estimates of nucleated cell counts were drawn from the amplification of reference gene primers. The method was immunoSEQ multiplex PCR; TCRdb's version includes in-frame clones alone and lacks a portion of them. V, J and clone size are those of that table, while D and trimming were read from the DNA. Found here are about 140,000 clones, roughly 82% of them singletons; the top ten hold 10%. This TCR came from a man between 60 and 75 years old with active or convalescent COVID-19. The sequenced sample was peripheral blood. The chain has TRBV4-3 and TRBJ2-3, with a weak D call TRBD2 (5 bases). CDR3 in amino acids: CASSQDLSRAGAQYF. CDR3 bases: TGCGCCAGCAGCCAAGATTTAAGCCGGGCGGGTGCGCAGTATTTT.